This T cell receptor beta chain stems from a study of CD8+ T cells in alopecia areata. Study background: Patients in the treated group were given tofacitinib by mouth, 5 to 10 mg twice a day. Patients took tofacitinib for 6 to 18 months, followed by 6 drug-free months. Study conclusions and caveats: The study found higher clonality in lesional than normal scalp, especially in alopecia totalis/universalis.

The CDR3 extends over 15 amino acids. The germline V gene encodes CDR1 SNHLY and CDR2 FYNNEI. The V segment lost 4 bases and the J segment 2 bases; nucleotides outside the gene matches: 6. The sample holds a few counts of this clone. The antigen is unknown. Extracted from the samples, RNA was reverse transcribed into cDNA to serve as the sequencing template. TCRdb's table, derived via immunoSEQ multiplex PCR, lists solely in-frame clones and lacks some. This table holds over 110,000 clones, 51% found once. Obtained from alopecia areata patients were lesional scalp punch biopsies along with peripheral blood.

V is TRBV2 and J is TRBJ2-7; 9 bases fit TRBD1. This clonotype originated in a human donor with alopecia areata. The specimen comprised CD4+ T cells sorted from blood, sampled at week 0. CDR3 protein: CASSGVDRGPYEQYF. The CDR3 DNA reads as TGTGCCAGCAGTGGAGTGGACAGGGGACCCTACGAGCAGTACTTC.